The rows below give T cell receptor beta chains drawn from one sample of a study of blood T cell repertoires in COVID-19. Generated by immunoSEQ multiplex PCR, the TCRdb table keeps only in-frame clones and is missing some. The sample has a few hundred thousand clones, approximately 89% seen once. Sequencing was done on a sample of PBMCs or T cells enriched from blood (not recorded which). These receptors all come from a woman aged 25 to 45 who had recovered from COVID-19. Both conserved end residues are part of each CDR3. D genes are given only for firm matches. For some rows the clone size is stated as once, few or many, or as a class when expanded; others skip it.

TRBJ2-7 | 13 | TRBV10-3 | NA | TRBD1 | TGTGCCATCAGTGGAGGGGGACAGCACGAGCAGTACTTC | CAISGGGQHEQYF
TRBJ1-2 | 12 | TRBV2 | NA | TRBD1 | TGTGCCAGCAATAGAGACAGGGATGGCTACACCTTC | CASNRDRDGYTF
TRBJ2-2 | 15 | TRBV14 | NA | NA | TGTGCCAGCAGCCAAGATCAGGGTTGGACCGGGGAGCTGTTTTTT | CASSQDQGWTGELFF
TRBJ1-2 | 13 | TRBV6-6 | NA | NA | TGTGCCAGCAGTCCTATAAACTCATATGGCTACACCTTC | CASSPINSYGYTF
TRBJ2-7 | 15 | TRBV5-1 | NA | TRBD2 | TGCGCCAGCAGCCCGGCTAGCGGGACGTTCTACGAGCAGTACTTC | CASSPASGTFYEQYF
TRBJ2-7 | 19 | TRBV28 | many | TRBD1 | TGTGCCAGCAGTTTGTTGGGGGATTGGGACAGGGTAACTTTTTACGAGCAGTACTTC | CASSLLGDWDRVTFYEQYF
TRBJ1-4 | 14 | TRBV10-3 | NA | TRBD1 | TGTGCCACCTTACCGGGACAGGACAATGAAAAACTGTTTTTT | CATLPGQDNEKLFF
TRBJ1-5 | 15 | TRBV7-2 | few | TRBD1 | TGTGCCAGCAGCTTTTGGGACAGGGGTTATCAGCCCCAGCATTTT | CASSFWDRGYQPQHF
TRBJ2-5 | 11 | TRBV2 | few | NA | TGTGCCAGCAGTAGAGAAGAGACCCAGTACTTC | CASSREETQYF
TRBJ2-1 | 16 | TRBV18 | NA | NA | TGTGCCAGCTCATCATCAGGGGCCCGCCGTTGGGTTGGGCAGTTCTTC | CASSSSGARRWVGQFF
TRBJ2-1 | 15 | TRBV18 | NA | NA | TGTGCCAGCTCACCACGACTAGGCGGAAACAATGAGCAGTTCTTC | CASSPRLGGNNEQFF
TRBJ1-3 | 12 | TRBV24-1 | NA | NA | TGTGCCATCCAGGACTCTGGAAACACCATATATTTT | CAIQDSGNTIYF
TRBJ1-2 | 12 | TRBV28 | NA | NA | TGTGCCAGCATGACAGCTACATATGGCTACACCTTC | CASMTATYGYTF
TRBJ1-5 | 13 | TRBV21-1 | NA | NA | TGTGCCAGCAAACAGGGAGGCAATCAGCCCCAGCATTTT | CASKQGGNQPQHF
TRBJ2-2 | 14 | TRBV2 | NA | NA | TGTGCCAGCAGTGAGGGTCTAGCGACCGGGGAGCTGTTTTTT | CASSEGLATGELFF
TRBJ2-1 | 14 | TRBV7-2 | NA | TRBD1 | TGTGCCAGCAGCGTCCGGGACAGGGCGAATGAGCAGTTCTTC | CASSVRDRANEQFF
TRBJ1-5 | 15 | TRBV6-2/TRBV6-3 | NA | NA | TGTGCCAGCAGTCGACAAACGTATAGCAATCAGCCCCAGCATTTT | CASSRQTYSNQPQHF
TRBJ2-1 | 11 | TRBV18 | NA | TRBD1 | TGTGCCAGCTCACGACAGGGGGCGAAGTTCTTC | CASSRQGAKFF
TRBJ2-1 | 16 | TRBV12-5 | NA | TRBD2 | TGTGCTAGTGGTTTGGTACTGAGCGGGAGGGCCAGGGAGCAGTTCTTC | CASGLVLSGRAREQFF
TRBJ1-5 | 15 | TRBV2 | NA | TRBD1 | TGTGCCAGCAGTGAAGTTTGGCAGGGGGATCAGCCCCAGCATTTT | CASSEVWQGDQPQHF
TRBJ2-3 | 12 | TRBV12-3/TRBV12-4 | NA | NA | TGTGCCAGCAGTTTCGACCCCAGGACGCAGTATTTT | CASSFDPRTQYF
TRBJ1-1 | 14 | TRBV5-6 | NA | TRBD1 | TGTGCCAGCAGCTTGGGACAGGGGATGACCGAAGCTTTCTTT | CASSLGQGMTEAFF